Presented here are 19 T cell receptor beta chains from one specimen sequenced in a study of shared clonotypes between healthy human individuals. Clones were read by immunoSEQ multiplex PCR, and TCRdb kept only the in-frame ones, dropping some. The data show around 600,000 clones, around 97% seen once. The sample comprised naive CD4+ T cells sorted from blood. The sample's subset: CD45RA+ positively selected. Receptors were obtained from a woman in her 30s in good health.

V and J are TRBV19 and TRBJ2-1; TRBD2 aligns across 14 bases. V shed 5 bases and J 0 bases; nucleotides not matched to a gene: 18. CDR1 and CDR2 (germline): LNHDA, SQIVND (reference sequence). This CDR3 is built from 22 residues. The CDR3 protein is CASSPGGTSGSSYQSSYNEQFF. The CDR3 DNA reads TGTGCCAGTAGTCCCGGAGGGACTAGCGGGAGTAGCTACCAAAGCTCCTACAATGAGCAGTTCTTC. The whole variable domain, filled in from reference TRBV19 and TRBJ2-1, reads DGGITQSPKYLFRKEGQNVTLSCEQNLNHDAMYWYRQDPGQGLRLIYYSQIVNDFQKGDIAEGYSVSREKKESFPLTVTSAQKNPTAFYLCASSPGGTSGSSYQSSYNEQFFGPGTRLTVL.

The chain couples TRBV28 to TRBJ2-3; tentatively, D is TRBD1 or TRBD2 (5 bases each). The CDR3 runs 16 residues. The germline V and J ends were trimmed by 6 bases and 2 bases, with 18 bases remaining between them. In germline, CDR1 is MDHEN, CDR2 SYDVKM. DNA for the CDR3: TGTGCCAGCAGAATCGAATTGGGGGAGTCCACAGATACGCAGTATTTT. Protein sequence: CASRIELGESTDTQYF.

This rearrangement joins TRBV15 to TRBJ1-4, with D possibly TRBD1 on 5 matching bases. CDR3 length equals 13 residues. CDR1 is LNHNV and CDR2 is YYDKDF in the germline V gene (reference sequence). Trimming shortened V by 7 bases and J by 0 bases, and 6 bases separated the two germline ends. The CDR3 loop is CATTGATNEKLFF. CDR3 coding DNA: TGTGCCACCACGGGGGCAACTAATGAAAAACTGTTTTTT. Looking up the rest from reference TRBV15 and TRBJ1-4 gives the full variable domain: DAMVIQNPRYQVTQFGKPVTLSCSQTLNHNVMYWYQQKSSQAPKLLFHYYDKDFNNEADTPDNFQSRRPNTSFCFLDIRSPGLGDTAMYLCATTGATNEKLFFGSGTQLSVL.

DNA of the CDR3: TGTGCCAGTAGTATAGATCGAAGTAGCGGGAGTGATAATGAGCAGTTCTTC. This codes for CASSIDRSSGSDNEQFF. The J gene is TRBJ2-1, the V gene TRBV19; TRBD2 matches at 9 bases. This CDR3 contains 17 residues. CDR1 LNHDA and CDR2 SQIVND come from the germline V gene (reference sequence). V lost 0 bases, J lost 7 bases, and 10 bases stayed unmatched.

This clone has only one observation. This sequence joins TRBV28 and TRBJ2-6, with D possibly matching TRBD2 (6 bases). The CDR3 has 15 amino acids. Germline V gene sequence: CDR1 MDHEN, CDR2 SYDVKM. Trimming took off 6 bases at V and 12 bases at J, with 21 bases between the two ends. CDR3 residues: CASSQAGTPPTVLTF. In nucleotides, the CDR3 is TGTGCCAGCAGCCAAGCCGGGACTCCGCCCACCGTCCTGACTTTC.

In DNA, the CDR3 is TGTGCTAGTGGCCCCGACGGCCCGGACACCGGGGAGCTGTTTTTT. Translating gives CASGPDGPDTGELFF. V and J are TRBV12-5 and TRBJ2-2, with D unresolved. V was trimmed by 6 bases and J by 3 bases, leaving 14 bases between them. CDR3 length: 15 amino acids. The germline V gene encodes CDR1 LGHNT and CDR2 FRNRAP.

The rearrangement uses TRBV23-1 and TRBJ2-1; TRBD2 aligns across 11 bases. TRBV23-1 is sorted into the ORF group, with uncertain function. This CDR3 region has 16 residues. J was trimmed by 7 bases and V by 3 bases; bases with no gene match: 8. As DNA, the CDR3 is TGCGCCAGCAGTCACACGACCGGGACTAGCGGAAATGAGCAGTTCTTC. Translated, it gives CASSHTTGTSGNEQFF.

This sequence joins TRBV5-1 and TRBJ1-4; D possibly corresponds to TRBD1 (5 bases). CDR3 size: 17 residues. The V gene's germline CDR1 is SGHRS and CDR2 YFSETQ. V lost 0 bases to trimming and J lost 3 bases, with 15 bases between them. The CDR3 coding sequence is TGCGCCAGCAGCTTGGAAGGGGTTCTTAGAGCTAATGAAAAACTGTTTTTT. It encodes CASSLEGVLRANEKLFF. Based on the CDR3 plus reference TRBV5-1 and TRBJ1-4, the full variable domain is KAGVTQTPRYLIKTRGQQVTLSCSPISGHRSVSWYQQTPGQGLQFLFEYFSETQRNKGNFPGRFSGRQFSNSRSEMNVSTLELGDSALYLCASSLEGVLRANEKLFFGSGTQLSVL.

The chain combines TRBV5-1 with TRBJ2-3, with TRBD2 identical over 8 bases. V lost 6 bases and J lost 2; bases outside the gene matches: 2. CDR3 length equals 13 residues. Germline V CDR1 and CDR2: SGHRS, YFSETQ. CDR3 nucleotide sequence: TGCGCCAGCAAACTAGCGGTCACAGATACGCAGTATTTT. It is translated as CASKLAVTDTQYF. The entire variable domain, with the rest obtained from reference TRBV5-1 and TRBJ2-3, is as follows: KAGVTQTPRYLIKTRGQQVTLSCSPISGHRSVSWYQQTPGQGLQFLFEYFSETQRNKGNFPGRFSGRQFSNSRSEMNVSTLELGDSALYLCASKLAVTDTQYFGPGTRLTVL.

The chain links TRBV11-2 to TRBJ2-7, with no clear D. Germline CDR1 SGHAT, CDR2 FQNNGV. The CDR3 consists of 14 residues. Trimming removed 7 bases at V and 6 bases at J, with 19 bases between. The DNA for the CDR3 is TGTGCCAGCACCATGACAACTACACCCTGCGAGCAGTACTTC. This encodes CASTMTTTPCEQYF.

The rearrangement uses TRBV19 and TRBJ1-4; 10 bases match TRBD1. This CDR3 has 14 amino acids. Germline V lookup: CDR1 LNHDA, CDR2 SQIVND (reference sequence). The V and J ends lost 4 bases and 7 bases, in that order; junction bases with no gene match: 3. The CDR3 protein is CASSTGTGAEKLFF. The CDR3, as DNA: TGTGCCAGTAGTACCGGGACAGGGGCTGAAAAACTGTTTTTT.

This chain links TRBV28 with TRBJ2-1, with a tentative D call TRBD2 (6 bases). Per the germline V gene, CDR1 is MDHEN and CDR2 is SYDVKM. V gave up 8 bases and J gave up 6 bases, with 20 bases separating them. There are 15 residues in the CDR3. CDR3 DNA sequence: TGTGCCAGCCTGACCCCAGGGACTTATCGCAATGAGCAGTTCTTC. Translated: CASLTPGTYRNEQFF.

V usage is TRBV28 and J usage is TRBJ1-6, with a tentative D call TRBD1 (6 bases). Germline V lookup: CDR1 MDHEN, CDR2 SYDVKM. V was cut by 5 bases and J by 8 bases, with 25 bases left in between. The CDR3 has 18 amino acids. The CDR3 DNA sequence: TGTGCCAGCAGTCCGATACATGGGACAAAGGGCCGAGATTCACCCCTCCACTTT. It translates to CASSPIHGTKGRDSPLHF.

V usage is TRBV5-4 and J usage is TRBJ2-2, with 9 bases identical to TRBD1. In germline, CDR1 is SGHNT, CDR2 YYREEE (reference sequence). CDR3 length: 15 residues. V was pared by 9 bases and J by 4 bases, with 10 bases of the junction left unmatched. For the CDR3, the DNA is TGTGCCATCCCTACAGGGGGCGCGGGCACCGGGGAGCTGTTTTTT. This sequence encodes CAIPTGGAGTGELFF. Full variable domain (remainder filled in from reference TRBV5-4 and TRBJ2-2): ETGVTQSPTHLIKTRGQQVTLRCSSQSGHNTVSWYQQALGQGPQFIFQYYREEENGRGNFPPRFSGLQFPNYSSELNVNALELDDSALYLCAIPTGGAGTGELFFGEGSRLTVL.

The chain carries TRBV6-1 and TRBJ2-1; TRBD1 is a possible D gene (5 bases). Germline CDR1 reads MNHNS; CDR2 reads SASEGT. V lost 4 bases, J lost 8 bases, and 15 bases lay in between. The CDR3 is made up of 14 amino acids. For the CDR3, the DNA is TGTGCCAGCAGTGTTTTAGCTTCGACAGATGAGCAGTTCTTC. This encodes CASSVLASTDEQFF.

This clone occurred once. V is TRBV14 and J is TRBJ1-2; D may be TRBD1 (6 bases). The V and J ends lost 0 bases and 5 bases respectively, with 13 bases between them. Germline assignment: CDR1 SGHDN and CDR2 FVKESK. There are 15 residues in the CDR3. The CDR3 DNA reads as TGTGCCAGCAGCCAAGATTTGGAGCAGGGGTATGGCTACACCTTC. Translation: CASSQDLEQGYGYTF.

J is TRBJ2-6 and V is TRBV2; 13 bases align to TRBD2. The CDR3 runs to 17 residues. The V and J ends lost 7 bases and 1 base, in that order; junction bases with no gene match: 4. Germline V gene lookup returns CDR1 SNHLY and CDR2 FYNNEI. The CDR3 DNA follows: TGTGCCAGCACTAAACTAGCGGGAGGGTCTGGGGCCAACGTCCTGACTTTC. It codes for CASTKLAGGSGANVLTF.

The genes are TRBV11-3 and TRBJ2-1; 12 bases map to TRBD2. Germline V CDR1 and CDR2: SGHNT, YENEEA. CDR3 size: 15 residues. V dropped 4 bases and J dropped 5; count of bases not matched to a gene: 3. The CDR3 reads CASSSWTSGNNEQFF. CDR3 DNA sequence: TGTGCCAGCAGCTCCTGGACTAGCGGGAACAATGAGCAGTTCTTC. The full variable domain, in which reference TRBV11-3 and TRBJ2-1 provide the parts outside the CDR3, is EAGVVQSPRYKIIEKKQPVAFWCNPISGHNTLYWYLQNLGQGPELLIRYENEEAVDDSQLPKDRFSAERLKGVDSTLKIQPAELGDSAVYLCASSSWTSGNNEQFFGPGTRLTVL.

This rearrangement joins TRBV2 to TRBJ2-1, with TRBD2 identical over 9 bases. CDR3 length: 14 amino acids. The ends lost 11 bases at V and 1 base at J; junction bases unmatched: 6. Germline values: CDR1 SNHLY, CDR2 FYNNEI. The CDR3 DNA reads TGTGCCGGAAGGAGCGGGAGGTCCTACAATGAGCAGTTCTTC. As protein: CAGRSGRSYNEQFF.